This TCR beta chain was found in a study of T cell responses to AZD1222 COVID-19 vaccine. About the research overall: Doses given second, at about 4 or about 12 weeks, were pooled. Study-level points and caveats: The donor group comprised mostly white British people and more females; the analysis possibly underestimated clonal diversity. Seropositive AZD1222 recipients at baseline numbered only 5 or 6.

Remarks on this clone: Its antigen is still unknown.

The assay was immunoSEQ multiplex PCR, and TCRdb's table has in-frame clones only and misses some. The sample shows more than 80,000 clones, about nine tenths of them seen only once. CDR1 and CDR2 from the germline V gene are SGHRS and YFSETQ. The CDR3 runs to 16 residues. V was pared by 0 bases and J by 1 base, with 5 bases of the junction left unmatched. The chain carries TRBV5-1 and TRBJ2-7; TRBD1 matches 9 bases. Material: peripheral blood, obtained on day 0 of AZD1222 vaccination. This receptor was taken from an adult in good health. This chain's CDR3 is CASSLVSGTGSYEQYF. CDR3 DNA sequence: TGCGCCAGCAGCTTGGTTTCCGGGACAGGGTCCTACGAGCAGTACTTC.